The entry below gives a single T cell receptor beta chain sequence along with its context. Per germline, CDR1 PRHDT and CDR2 FYEKMQ (reference sequence). Trimming removed 2 bases at V and 4 bases at J, with 12 bases between. This CDR3 has 14 amino acids. This entry is derived from a study of blood T cell repertoires in COVID-19. Across the whole study: The analysed material was cDNA or gDNA that came from T cells, B-cell-depleted T cells, or PBMCs.

Repertoires were generated with immunoSEQ multiplex PCR, while TCRdb's copy carries only in-frame clones and drops some. The sample contains 200,000 to 250,000 clones, approximately 81% of which appear only once. The sequenced sample consisted of peripheral blood. This chain links TRBV13 with TRBJ2-7, with D possibly matching TRBD1 (5 bases). The receptor's source is a man in his forties or fifties with acute or convalescent COVID-19. The CDR3 DNA is TGTGCCAGCAGCTTATTTAGGGGCCAGTACGAGCAGTACTTC. Protein product: CASSLFRGQYEQYF.